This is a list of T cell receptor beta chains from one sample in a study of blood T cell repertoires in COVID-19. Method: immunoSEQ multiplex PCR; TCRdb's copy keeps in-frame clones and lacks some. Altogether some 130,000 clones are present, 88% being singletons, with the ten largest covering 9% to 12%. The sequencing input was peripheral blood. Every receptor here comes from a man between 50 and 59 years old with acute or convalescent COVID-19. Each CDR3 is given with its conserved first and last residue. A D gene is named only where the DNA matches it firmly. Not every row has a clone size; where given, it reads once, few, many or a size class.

CASSTPDRASGYTF | TGTGCCAGCAGCACCCCGGACAGGGCCTCTGGCTACACCTTC | TRBJ1-2 | TRBD1 | TRBV5-6 | NA
CSVETSDRDGYTF | TGCAGCGTTGAAACTTCGGACAGGGACGGCTACACCTTC | TRBJ1-2 | TRBD1 | TRBV29-1 | NA
CASSLVNTQYF | TGTGCCAGCAGCTTGGTAAATACGCAGTATTTT | TRBJ2-3 | NA | TRBV5-5 | NA
CASGPLTGGTEAFF | TGCGCCAGCGGGCCCCTGACGGGAGGGACTGAAGCTTTCTTT | TRBJ1-1 | NA | TRBV5-1 | NA
CASSRYNTEAFF | TGTGCCAGCAGTCGCTACAACACTGAAGCTTTCTTT | TRBJ1-1 | NA | TRBV2 | NA
CASSSPGTSSLNIQYF | TGTGCCAGCAGCTCTCCGGGAACTTCATCGCTCAACATTCAGTACTTC | TRBJ2-4 | NA | TRBV5-4 | once
CASSQEAGGPVGELFF | TGTGCCAGCAGCCAAGAAGCGGGGGGGCCGGTCGGGGAGCTGTTTTTT | TRBJ2-2 | TRBD2 | TRBV3-1/TRBV3-2 | NA
CASSPGHRGTEAFF | TGTGCCAGCAGCCCCGGCCATCGGGGCACTGAAGCTTTCTTT | TRBJ1-1 | NA | TRBV11-1 | NA
CASSSIPGQGTYEQYF | TGTGCCAGCAGCTCTATCCCGGGACAGGGTACGTACGAGCAGTACTTC | TRBJ2-7 | TRBD1 | TRBV14 | few
CASRSTGRPDTQYF | TGTGCCAGCAGGAGCACAGGGCGCCCAGATACGCAGTATTTT | TRBJ2-3 | NA | TRBV27 | NA
CASSWTTGPSQPQHF | TGTGCCAGCAGCTGGACGACAGGGCCAAGTCAGCCCCAGCATTTT | TRBJ1-5 | TRBD1 | TRBV7-2 | NA
CASSFPPGQGTTYEQYF | TGTGCCAGCAGTTTTCCCCCGGGACAGGGGACAACCTACGAGCAGTACTTC | TRBJ2-7 | TRBD1 | TRBV27 | once
CASSVNPPGVTEAFF | TGTGCCAGCTCAGTAAACCCCCCAGGGGTGACTGAAGCTTTCTTT | TRBJ1-1 | NA | TRBV18 | NA
CASSFTRGGAVGMPEAFF | TGTGCCAGCAGCTTTACAAGGGGCGGGGCAGTCGGTATGCCTGAAGCTTTCTTT | TRBJ1-1 | NA | TRBV7-9 | NA
CASNPDREQGYTF | TGCGCCAGCAATCCGGACAGGGAACAGGGCTACACCTTC | TRBJ1-2 | TRBD1 | TRBV10-2 | NA
CASSLGGRNTEAFF | TGCGCCAGCAGCTTGGGAGGGAGGAACACTGAAGCTTTCTTT | TRBJ1-1 | NA | TRBV5-1 | once